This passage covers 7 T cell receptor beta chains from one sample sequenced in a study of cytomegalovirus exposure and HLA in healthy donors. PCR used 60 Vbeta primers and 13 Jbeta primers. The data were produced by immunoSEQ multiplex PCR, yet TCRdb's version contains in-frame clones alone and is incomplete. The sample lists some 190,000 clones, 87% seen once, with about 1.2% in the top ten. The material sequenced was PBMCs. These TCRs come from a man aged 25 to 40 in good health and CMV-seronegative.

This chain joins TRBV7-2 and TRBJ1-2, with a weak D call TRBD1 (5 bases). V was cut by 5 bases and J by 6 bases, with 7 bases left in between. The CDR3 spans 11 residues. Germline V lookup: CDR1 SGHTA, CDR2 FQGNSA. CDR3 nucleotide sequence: TGTGCCAGCAGCCCCAGGGATGGCTACACCTTC. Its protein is CASSPRDGYTF.

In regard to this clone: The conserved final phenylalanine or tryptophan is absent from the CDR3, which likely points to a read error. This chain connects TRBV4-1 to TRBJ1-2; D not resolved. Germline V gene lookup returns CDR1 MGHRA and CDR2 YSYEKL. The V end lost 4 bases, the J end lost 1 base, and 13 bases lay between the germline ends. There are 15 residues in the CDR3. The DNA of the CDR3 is TGCGCCAGCAGCCGAAACGACGGAAATAACTATGGCTACACCCTC. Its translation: CASSRNDGNNYGYTL.

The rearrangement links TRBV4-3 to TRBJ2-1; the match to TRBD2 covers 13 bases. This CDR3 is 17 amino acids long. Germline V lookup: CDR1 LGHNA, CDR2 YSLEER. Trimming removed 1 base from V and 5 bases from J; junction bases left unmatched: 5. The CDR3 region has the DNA TGCGCCAGCAGCCAAGGGGCAGGGACTAGCGGGAACAATGAGCAGTTCTTC. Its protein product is CASSQGAGTSGNNEQFF.

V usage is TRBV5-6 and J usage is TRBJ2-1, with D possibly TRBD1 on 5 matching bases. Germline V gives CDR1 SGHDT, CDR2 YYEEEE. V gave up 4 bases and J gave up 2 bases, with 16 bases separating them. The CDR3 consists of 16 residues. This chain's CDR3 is CASSPLGGAPYNEQFF. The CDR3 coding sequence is TGTGCCAGCAGCCCTCTGGGTGGGGCCCCCTACAATGAGCAGTTCTTC.

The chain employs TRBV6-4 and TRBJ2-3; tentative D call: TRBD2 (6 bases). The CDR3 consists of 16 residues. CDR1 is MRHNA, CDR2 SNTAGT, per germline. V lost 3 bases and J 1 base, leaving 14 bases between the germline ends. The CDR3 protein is CASSEGWRGGTDTQYF. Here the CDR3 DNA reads TGTGCCAGCAGTGAAGGATGGCGGGGAGGCACAGATACGCAGTATTTT.

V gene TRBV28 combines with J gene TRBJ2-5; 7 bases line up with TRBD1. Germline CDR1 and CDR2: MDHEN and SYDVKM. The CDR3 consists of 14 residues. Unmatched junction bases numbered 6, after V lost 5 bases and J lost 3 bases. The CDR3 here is CASSLGGPKETQYF. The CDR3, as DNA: TGTGCCAGCAGTCTAGGGGGCCCAAAAGAGACCCAGTACTTC.

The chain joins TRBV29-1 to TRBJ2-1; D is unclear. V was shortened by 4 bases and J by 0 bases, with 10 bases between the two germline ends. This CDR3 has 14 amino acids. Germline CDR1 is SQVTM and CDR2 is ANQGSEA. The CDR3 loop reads CSVVPPSSYNEQFF. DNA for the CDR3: TGCAGCGTTGTTCCCCCGAGCTCCTACAATGAGCAGTTCTTC.